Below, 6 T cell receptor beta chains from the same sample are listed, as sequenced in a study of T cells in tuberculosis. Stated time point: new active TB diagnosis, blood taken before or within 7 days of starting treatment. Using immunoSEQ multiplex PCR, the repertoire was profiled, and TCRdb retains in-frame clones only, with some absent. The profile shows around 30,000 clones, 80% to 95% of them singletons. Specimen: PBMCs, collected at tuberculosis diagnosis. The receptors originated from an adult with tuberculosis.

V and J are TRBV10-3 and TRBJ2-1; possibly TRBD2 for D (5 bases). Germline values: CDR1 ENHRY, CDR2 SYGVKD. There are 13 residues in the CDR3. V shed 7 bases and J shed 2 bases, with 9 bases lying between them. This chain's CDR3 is CAITEGPYNEQFF. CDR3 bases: TGTGCCATCACCGAGGGCCCCTACAATGAGCAGTTCTTC.

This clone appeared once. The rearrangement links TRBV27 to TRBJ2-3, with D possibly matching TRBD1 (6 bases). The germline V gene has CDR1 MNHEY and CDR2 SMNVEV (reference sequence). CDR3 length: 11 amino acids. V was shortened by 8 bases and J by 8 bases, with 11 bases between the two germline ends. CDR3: CASLQGTTQYF. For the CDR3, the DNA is TGTGCCAGCCTCCAGGGGACTACGCAGTATTTT.

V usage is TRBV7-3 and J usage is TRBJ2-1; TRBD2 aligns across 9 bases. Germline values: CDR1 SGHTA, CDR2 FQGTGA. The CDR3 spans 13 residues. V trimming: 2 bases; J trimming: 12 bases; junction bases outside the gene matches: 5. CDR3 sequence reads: CASSLGAGGPQFF. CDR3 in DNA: TGTGCCAGCAGCTTAGGAGCGGGAGGTCCGCAGTTCTTC.

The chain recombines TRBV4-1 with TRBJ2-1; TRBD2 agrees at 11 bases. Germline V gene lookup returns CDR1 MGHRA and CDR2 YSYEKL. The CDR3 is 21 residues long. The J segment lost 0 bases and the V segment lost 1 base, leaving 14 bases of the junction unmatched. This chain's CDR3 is CASSQGLVRLAGSSSYNEQFF. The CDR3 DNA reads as TGCGCCAGCAGCCAAGGATTAGTCCGACTAGCGGGGTCGAGCTCCTACAATGAGCAGTTCTTC.

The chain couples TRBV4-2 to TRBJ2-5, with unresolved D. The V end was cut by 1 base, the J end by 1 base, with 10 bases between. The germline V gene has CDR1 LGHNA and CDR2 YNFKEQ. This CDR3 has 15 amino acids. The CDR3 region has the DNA TGTGCCAGCAGCCAAGCTGACGGGTCCCAAGAGACCCAGTACTTC. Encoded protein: CASSQADGSQETQYF.

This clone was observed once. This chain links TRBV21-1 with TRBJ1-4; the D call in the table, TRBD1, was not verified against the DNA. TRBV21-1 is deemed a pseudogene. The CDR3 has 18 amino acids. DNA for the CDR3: TGTGCCAGCAGCAGACACATGAAAAGTACTGCAACTAATGAAAAACTGTTTTTT. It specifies CASSRHMKSTATNEKLFF.